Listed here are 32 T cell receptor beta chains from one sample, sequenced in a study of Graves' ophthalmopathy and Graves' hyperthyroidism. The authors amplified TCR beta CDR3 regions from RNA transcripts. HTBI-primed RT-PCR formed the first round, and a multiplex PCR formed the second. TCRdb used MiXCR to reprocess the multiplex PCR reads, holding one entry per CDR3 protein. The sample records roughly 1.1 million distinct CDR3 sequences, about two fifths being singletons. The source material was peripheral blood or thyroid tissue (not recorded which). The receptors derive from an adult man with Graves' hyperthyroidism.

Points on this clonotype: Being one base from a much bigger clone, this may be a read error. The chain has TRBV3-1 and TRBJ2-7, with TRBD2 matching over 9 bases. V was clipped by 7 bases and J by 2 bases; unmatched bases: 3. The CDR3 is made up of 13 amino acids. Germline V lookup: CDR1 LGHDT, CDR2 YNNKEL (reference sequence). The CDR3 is CASTTSGTYEQYF. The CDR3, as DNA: TGTGCCAGCACGACTAGCGGAACCTACGAGCAGTACTTC.

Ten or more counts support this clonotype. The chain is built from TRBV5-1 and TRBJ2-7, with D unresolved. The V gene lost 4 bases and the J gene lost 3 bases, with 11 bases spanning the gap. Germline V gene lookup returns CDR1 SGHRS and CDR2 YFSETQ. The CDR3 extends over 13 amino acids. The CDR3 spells CASSPRDVYEQYF. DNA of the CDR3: TGCGCCAGCAGCCCGAGAGATGTCTACGAGCAGTACTTC.

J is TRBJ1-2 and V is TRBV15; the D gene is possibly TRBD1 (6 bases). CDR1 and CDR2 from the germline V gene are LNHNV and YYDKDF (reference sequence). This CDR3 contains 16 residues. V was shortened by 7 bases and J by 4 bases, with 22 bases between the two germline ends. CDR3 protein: CATKGAGAGEPYGYTF. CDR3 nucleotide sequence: TGTGCCACCAAAGGGGCGGGGGCCGGGGAGCCCTATGGCTACACCTTC.

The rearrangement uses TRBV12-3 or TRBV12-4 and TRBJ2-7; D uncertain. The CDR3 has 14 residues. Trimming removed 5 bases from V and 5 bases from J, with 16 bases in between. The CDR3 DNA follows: TGTGCCAGCAGTCCGTCCTTCGGGTTACACGAGCAGTACTTC. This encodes CASSPSFGLHEQYF.

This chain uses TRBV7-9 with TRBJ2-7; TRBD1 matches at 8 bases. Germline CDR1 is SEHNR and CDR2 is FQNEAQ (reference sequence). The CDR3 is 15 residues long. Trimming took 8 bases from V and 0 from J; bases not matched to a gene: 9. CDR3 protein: CASAVTGQGSYEQYF. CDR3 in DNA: TGTGCCAGCGCCGTGACTGGACAGGGCTCCTACGAGCAGTACTTC.

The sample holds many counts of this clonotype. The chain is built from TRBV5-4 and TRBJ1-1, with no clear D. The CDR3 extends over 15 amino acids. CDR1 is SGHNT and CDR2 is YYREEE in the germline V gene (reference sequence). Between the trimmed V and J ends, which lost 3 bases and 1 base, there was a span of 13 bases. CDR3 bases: TGTGCCAGCAGCTCGGGCACTGAGCGGAACACTGAAGCTTTCTTT. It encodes CASSSGTERNTEAFF.

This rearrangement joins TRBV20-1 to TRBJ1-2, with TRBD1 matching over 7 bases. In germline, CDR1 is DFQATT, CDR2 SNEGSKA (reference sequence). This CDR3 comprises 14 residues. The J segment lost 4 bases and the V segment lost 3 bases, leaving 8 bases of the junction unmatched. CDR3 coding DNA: TGCAGTGCTAGCCTGACGGGACAGCCCTATGGCTACACCTTC. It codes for CSASLTGQPYGYTF.

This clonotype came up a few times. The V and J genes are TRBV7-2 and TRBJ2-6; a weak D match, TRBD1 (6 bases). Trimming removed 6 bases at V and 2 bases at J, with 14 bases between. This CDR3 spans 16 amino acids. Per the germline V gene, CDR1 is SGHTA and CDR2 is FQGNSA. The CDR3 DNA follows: TGTGCCAGCAGTCCCCCAGGGGCCGCTGGGGCCAACGTCCTGACTTTC. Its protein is CASSPPGAAGANVLTF.

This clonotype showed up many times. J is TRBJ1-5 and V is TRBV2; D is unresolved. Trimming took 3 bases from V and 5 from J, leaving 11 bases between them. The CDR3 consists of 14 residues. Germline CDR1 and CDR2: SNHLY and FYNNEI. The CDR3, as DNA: TGTGCCAGCAGTGAGGCTTCGGGATATCAGCCCCAGCATTTT. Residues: CASSEASGYQPQHF. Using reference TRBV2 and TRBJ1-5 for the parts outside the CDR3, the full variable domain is EPEVTQTPSHQVTQMGQEVILRCVPISNHLYFYWYRQILGQKVEFLVSFYNNEISEKSEIFDDQFSVERPDGSNFTLKIRSTKLEDSAMYFCASSEASGYQPQHFGDGTRLSIL.

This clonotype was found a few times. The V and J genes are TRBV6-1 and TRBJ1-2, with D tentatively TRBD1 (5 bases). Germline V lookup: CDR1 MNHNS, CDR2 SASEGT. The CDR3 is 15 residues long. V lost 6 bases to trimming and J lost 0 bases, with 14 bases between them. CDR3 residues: CASSRSRQSNYGYTF. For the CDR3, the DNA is TGTGCCAGCAGCCGTTCCCGACAGTCTAACTATGGCTACACCTTC.

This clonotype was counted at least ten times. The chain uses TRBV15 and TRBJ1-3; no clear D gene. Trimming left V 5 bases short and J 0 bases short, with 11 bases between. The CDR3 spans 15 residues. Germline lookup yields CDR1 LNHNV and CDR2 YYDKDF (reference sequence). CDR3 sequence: CATSEAGISGNTIYF. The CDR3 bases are TGTGCCACCAGCGAGGCGGGGATCTCTGGAAACACCATATATTTT.

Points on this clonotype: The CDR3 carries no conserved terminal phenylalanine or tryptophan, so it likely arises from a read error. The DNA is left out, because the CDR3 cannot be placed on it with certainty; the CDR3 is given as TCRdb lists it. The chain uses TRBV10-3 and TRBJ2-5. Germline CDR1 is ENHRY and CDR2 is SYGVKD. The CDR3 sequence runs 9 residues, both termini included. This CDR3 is CAITGTQNT.

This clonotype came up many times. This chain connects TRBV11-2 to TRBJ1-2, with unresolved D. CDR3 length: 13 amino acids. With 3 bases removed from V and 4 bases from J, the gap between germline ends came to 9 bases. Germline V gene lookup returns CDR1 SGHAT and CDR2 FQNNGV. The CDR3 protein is CASSFGLSYGYTF. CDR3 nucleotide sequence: TGTGCCAGCAGCTTTGGCCTGAGCTATGGCTACACCTTC. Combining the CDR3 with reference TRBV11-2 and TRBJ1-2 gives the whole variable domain EAGVAQSPRYKIIEKRQSVAFWCNPISGHATLYWYQQILGQGPKLLIQFQNNGVVDDSQLPKDRFSAERLKGVDSTLKIQPAKLEDSAVYLCASSFGLSYGYTFGSGTRLTVV.

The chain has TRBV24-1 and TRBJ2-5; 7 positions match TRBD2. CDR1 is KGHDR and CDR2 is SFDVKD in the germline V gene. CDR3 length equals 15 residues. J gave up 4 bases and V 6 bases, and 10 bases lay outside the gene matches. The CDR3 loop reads CATSRSGGSGETQYF. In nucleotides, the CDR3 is TGTGCCACCAGTCGCAGCGGCGGGAGTGGAGAGACCCAGTACTTC.

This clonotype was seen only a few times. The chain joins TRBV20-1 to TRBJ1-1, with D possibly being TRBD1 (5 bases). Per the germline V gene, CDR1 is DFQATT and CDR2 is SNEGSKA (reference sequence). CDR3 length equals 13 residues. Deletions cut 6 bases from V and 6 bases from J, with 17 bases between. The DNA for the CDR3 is TGCAGTGCGATAGGGACCACGGGGGCTGAAGCTTTCTTT. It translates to CSAIGTTGAEAFF.

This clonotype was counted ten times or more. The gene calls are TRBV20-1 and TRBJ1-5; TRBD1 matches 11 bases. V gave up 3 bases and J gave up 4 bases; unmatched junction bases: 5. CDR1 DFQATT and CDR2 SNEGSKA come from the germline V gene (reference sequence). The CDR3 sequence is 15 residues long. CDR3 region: CSASGQGAINQPQHF. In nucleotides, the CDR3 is TGCAGTGCTAGCGGACAGGGGGCCATTAATCAGCCCCAGCATTTT.

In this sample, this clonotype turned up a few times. The DNA for the CDR3 is TGCGCCAGCAGCCAAGACTCGGCGGTCGGAGAGACCCAGTACTTC. Translated: CASSQDSAVGETQYF. The genes are TRBV4-3 and TRBJ2-5; D is undetermined. The CDR3 extends over 15 amino acids. Per germline, CDR1 LGHNA and CDR2 YSLEER. Trimming left V 0 bases short and J 4 bases short, with 12 bases between.

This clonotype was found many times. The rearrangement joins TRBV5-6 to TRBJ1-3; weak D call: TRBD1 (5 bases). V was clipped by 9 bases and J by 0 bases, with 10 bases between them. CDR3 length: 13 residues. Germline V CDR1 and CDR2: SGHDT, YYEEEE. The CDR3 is CAIGTTSGNTIYF. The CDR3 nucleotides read TGTGCCATCGGGACTACCTCTGGAAACACCATATATTTT. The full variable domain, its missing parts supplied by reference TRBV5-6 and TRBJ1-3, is DAGVTQSPTHLIKTRGQQVTLRCSPKSGHDTVSWYQQALGQGPQFIFQYYEEEERQRGNFPDRFSGHQFPNYSSELNVNALLLGDSALYLCAIGTTSGNTIYFGEGSWLTVV.

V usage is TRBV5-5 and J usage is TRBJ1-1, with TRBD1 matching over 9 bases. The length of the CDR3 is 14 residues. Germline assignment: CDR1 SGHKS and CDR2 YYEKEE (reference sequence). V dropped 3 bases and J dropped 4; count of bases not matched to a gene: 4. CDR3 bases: TGTGCCAGCAGCTGGGGGACAGGGCCCACTGAAGCTTTCTTT. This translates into CASSWGTGPTEAFF.

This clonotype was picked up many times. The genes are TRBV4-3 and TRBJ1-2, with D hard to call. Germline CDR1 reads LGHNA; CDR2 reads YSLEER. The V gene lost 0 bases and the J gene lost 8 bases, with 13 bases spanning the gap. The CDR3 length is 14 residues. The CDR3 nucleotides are TGCGCCAGCAGCCAAGATACAGTGAGACGCGGCTACACCTTC. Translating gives CASSQDTVRRGYTF.

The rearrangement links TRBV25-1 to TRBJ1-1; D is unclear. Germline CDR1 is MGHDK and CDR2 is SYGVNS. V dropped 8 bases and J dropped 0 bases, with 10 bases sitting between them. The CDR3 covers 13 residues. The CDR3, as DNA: TGTGCCAGCGTGGCAGAGATGAACACTGAAGCTTTCTTT. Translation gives CASVAEMNTEAFF. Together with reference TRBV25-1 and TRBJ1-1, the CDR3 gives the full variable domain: EADIYQTPRYLVIGTGKKITLECSQTMGHDKMYWYQQDPGMELHLIHYSYGVNSTEKGDLSSESTVSRIRTEHFPLTLESARPSHTSQYLCASVAEMNTEAFFGQGTRLTVV.

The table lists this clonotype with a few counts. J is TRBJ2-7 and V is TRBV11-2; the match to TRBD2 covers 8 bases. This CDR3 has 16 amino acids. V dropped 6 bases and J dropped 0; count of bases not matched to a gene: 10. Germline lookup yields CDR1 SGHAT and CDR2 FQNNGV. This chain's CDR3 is CASRPTSGPSSYEQYF. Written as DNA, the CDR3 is TGTGCCAGCAGGCCTACTAGCGGACCTAGCTCCTACGAGCAGTACTTC.

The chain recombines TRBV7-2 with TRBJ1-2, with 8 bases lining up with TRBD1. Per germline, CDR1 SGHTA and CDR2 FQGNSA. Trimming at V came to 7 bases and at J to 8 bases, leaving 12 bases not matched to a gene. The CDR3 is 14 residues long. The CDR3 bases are TGTGCCAGCAATTACCTACAGGGGGAAATCGGCTACACCTTC. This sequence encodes CASNYLQGEIGYTF.

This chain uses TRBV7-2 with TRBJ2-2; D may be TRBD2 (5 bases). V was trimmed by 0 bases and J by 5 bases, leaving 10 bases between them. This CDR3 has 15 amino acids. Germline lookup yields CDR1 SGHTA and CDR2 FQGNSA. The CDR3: CASSLAGIVTGELFF. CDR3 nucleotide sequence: TGTGCCAGCAGCTTAGCCGGGATAGTAACCGGGGAGCTGTTTTTT.

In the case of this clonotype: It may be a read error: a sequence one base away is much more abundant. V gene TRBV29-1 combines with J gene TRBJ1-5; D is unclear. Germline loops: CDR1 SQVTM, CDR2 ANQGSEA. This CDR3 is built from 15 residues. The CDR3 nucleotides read TGCAGTGCCAGAGTTCGTGGACGGTCCAATCAGCCCCAGCATTTT. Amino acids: CSARVRGRSNQPQHF. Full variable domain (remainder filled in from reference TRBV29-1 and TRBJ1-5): SAVISQKPSRDICQRGTSLTIQCQVDSQVTMMFWYRQQPGQSLTLIATANQGSEATYESGFVIDKFPISRPNLTFSTLTVSNMSPEDSSIYLCSARVRGRSNQPQHFGDGTRLSIL.

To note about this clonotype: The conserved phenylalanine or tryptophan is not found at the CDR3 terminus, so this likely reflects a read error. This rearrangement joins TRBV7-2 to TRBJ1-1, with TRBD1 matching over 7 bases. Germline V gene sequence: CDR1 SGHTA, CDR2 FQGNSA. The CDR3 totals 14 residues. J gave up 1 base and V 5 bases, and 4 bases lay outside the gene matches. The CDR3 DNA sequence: TGTGCCAGCAGCCTTAGACAGGGGAACACTGAAGCTTTCCTT. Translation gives CASSLRQGNTEAFL.

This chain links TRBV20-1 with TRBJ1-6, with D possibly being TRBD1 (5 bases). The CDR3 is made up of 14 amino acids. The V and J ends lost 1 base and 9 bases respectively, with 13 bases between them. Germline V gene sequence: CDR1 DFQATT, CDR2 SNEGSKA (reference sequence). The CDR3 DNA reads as TGCAGTGCTAGAGGCGGGGGAGTATTTTCACCCCTCCACTTT. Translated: CSARGGGVFSPLHF.

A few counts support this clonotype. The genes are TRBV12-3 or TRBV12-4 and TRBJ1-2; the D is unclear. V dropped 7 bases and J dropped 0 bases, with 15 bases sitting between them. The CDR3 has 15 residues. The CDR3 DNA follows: TGTGCCAGCACACTTTTTCCGTTCTCTAACTATGGCTACACCTTC. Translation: CASTLFPFSNYGYTF.

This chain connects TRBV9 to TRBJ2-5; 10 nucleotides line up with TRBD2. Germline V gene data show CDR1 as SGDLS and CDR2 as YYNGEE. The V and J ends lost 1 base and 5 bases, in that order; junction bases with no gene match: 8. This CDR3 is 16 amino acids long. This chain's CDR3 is CASSVRLAGVQETQYF. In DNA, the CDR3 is TGTGCCAGCAGCGTACGCCTAGCGGGAGTTCAGGAGACCCAGTACTTC.

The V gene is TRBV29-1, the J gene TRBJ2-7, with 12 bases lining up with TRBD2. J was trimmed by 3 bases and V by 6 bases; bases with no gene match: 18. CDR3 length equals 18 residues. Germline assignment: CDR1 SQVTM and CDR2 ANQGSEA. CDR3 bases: TGCAGCGTCCTCAAGTTGACTAGCGGGAGCTTCCCTCACTACGAGCAGTACTTC. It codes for CSVLKLTSGSFPHYEQYF.

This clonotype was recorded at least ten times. The CDR3 here is CASSLLGGIIYGYTF. The CDR3 coding sequence is TGTGCCAGCAGCTTATTAGGAGGGATAATCTATGGCTACACCTTC. The chain carries TRBV7-8 and TRBJ1-2, with D hard to call. V shed 2 bases and J shed 4 bases, with 14 bases lying between them. Germline V lookup: CDR1 SGHVS, CDR2 FQNEAQ. The CDR3 extends over 15 amino acids.

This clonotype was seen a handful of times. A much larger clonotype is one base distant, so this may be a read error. CDR3 protein: CSVEIRAGETRYF. The CDR3 DNA follows: TGCAGCGTTGAGATCCGGGCCGGGGAGACCCGGTACTTC. V and J are TRBV29-1 and TRBJ2-5, with D perhaps matching TRBD2 (5 bases). The CDR3 is made up of 13 amino acids. CDR1 and CDR2 from the germline V gene are SQVTM and ANQGSEA. Supplemented by reference TRBV29-1 and TRBJ2-5, the full variable domain reads SAVISQKPSRDICQRGTSLTIQCQVDSQVTMMFWYRQQPGQSLTLIATANQGSEATYESGFVIDKFPISRPNLTFSTLTVSNMSPEDSSIYLCSVEIRAGETRYFGPGTRLLVL.